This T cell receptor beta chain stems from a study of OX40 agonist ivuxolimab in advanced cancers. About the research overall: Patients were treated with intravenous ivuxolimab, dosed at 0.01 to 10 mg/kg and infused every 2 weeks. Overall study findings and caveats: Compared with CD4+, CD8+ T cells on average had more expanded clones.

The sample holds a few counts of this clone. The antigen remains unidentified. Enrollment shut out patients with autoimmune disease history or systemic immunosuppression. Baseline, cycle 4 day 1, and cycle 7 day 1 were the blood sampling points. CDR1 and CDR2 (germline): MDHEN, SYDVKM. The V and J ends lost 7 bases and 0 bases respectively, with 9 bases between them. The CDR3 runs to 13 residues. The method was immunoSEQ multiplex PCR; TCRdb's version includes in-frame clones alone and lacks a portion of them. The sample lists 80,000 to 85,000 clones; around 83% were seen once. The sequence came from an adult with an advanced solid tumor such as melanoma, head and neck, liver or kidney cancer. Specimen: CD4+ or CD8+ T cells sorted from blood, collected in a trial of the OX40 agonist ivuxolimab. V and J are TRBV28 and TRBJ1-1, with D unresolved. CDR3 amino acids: CASKGGVNTEAFF. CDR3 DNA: TGTGCCAGCAAGGGCGGAGTGAACACTGAAGCTTTCTTT.